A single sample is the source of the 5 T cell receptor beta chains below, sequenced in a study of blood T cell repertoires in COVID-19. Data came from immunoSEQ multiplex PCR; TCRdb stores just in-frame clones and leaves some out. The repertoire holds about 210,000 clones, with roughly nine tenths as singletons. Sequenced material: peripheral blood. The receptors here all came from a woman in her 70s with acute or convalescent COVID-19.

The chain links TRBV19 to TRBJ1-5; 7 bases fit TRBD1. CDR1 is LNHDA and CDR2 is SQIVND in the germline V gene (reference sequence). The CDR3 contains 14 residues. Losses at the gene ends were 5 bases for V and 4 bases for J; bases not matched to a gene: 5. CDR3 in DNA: TGTGCCAGTAGTGACAGGGCGGGTAATCAGCCCCAGCATTTT. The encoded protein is CASSDRAGNQPQHF.

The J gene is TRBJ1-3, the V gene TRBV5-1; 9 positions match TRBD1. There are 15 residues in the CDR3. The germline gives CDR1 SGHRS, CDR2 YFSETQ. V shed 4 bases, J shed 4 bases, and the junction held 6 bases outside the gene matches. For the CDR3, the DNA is TGCGCCAGCAGCGGCGGGACAGGGATAGGAAACACCATATATTTT. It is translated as CASSGGTGIGNTIYF.

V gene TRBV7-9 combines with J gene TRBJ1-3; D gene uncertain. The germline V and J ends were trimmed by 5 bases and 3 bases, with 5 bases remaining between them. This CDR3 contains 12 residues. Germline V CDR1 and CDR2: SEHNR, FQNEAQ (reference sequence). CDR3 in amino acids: CASSPSGNTIYF. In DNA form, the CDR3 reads TGTGCCAGCAGCCCCAGTGGAAACACCATATATTTT. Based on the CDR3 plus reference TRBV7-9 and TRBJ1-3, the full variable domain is DTGVSQNPRHKITKRGQNVTFRCDPISEHNRLYWYRQTLGQGPEFLTYFQNEAQLEKSRLLSDRFSAERPKGSFSTLEIQRTEQGDSAMYLCASSPSGNTIYFGEGSWLTVV.

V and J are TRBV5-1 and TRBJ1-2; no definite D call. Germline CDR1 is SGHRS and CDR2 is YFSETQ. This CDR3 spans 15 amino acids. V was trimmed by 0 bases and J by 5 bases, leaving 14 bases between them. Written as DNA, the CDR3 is TGCGCCAGCAGCTTGGGACACCAAAATACGTATGGCTACACCTTC. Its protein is CASSLGHQNTYGYTF.

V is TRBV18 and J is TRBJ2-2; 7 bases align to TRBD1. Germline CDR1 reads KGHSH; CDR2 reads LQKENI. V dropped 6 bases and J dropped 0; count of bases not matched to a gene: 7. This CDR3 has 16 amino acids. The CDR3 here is CASSLMGQSNTGELFF. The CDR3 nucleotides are TGTGCCAGCTCCCTTATGGGACAGTCGAACACCGGGGAGCTGTTTTTT.